This entry lists 19 T cell receptor beta chains sequenced from one sample in a study of Ad26.COV2.S vaccination and SARS-CoV-2 variants. Profiling relied on immunoSEQ multiplex PCR, and the TCRdb table lists in-frame clones only, not all of them. The data contain around 350,000 clones, just over 90% of them singletons. The sequenced sample was peripheral blood, obtained after recovery from COVID-19. These receptor sequences come from a human donor who had recovered from COVID-19.

V and J are TRBV7-9 and TRBJ2-2; maybe TRBD2 (6 bases). Looked up from germline, CDR1 is SEHNR and CDR2 is FQNEAQ (reference sequence). Trimming took 5 bases from V and 3 from J, leaving 19 bases between them. The CDR3 is 17 amino acids. The CDR3 coding sequence is TGTGCCAGCAGCCGGGGGACGGCCGGGTGGGACACCGGGGAGCTGTTTTTT. This gives the protein CASSRGTAGWDTGELFF.

The rearrangement uses TRBV12-3 or TRBV12-4 and TRBJ2-2; D unresolved. The CDR3 totals 12 residues. V was pared by 1 base and J by 7 bases, with 4 bases between. The chain's CDR3 is CASSLGVGELFF. For the CDR3, the DNA is TGTGCCAGCAGTTTAGGGGTCGGGGAGCTGTTTTTT.

This clone was picked up one time. This sequence joins TRBV18 and TRBJ2-3; D remains ambiguous. The CDR3 runs to 15 residues. The germline gives CDR1 KGHSH, CDR2 LQKENI. V lost 0 bases, J lost 1 base, and 8 bases lay in between. The CDR3 loop is CASSPPGVGTDTQYF. Here the CDR3 DNA reads TGTGCCAGCTCACCACCTGGGGTTGGCACAGATACGCAGTATTTT.

CDR3 DNA: TGTGCCAGCAGTGAATTTGGGGCCAACACCGGGGAGCTGTTTTTT. It is translated as CASSEFGANTGELFF. The chain joins TRBV25-1 to TRBJ2-2; maybe TRBD1 (5 bases). This CDR3 spans 15 amino acids. The V and J ends lost 1 base and 2 bases respectively, with 8 bases between them. Germline CDR1 and CDR2: MGHDK and SYGVNS.

In this sample, this clone turned up once. This rearrangement joins TRBV5-1 to TRBJ2-3, with D possibly matching TRBD1 (6 bases). The CDR3 runs 16 residues. V was shortened by 0 bases and J by 2 bases, with 13 bases between the two germline ends. Germline V gene sequence: CDR1 SGHRS, CDR2 YFSETQ. The CDR3 bases are TGCGCCAGCAGCTTGGCCGGCACAGGGAACACAGATACGCAGTATTTT. Encoded protein: CASSLAGTGNTDTQYF.

This chain connects TRBV5-6 to TRBJ1-3; the D is unclear. Germline V lookup: CDR1 SGHDT, CDR2 YYEEEE. Trimming pared 3 bases from V and 0 bases from J, leaving 7 bases between. The length of the CDR3 is 14 residues. The CDR3 spells CASSSRSSGNTIYF. The DNA of the CDR3 is TGTGCCAGCAGCTCCCGGAGCTCTGGAAACACCATATATTTT. Full variable domain (remainder filled in from reference TRBV5-6 and TRBJ1-3): DAGVTQSPTHLIKTRGQQVTLRCSPKSGHDTVSWYQQALGQGPQFIFQYYEEEERQRGNFPDRFSGHQFPNYSSELNVNALLLGDSALYLCASSSRSSGNTIYFGEGSWLTVV.

J is TRBJ2-2 and V is TRBV5-4; tentatively, D is TRBD1 (5 bases). Trimming removed 4 bases at V and 0 bases at J, with 10 bases between. Per germline, CDR1 SGHNT and CDR2 YYREEE (reference sequence). The CDR3 length is 15 residues. In nucleotides, the CDR3 is TGTGCCAGCAGCCCGACAGATACGAACACCGGGGAGCTGTTTTTT. Its protein is CASSPTDTNTGELFF.

The chain links TRBV4-1 to TRBJ2-1; 9 nucleotides align to TRBD1. Germline CDR1 MGHRA, CDR2 YSYEKL. The CDR3 is 15 amino acids. V lost 4 bases to trimming and J lost 2 bases; unmatched junction nucleotides: 3. CDR3 protein: CASSPGQGPYNEQFF. The CDR3 bases are TGCGCCAGCAGCCCGGGACAGGGCCCCTACAATGAGCAGTTCTTC.

The V and J genes are TRBV6-5 and TRBJ1-2, with TRBD1 matching 7 bases. The CDR3 has 14 amino acids. V lost 0 bases and J lost 2; bases outside the gene matches: 0. CDR1 and CDR2 from the germline V gene are MNHEY and SVGAGI. CDR3 protein: CASSYSGQNYGYTF. DNA for the CDR3: TGTGCCAGCAGTTACTCGGGACAGAACTATGGCTACACCTTC.

The chain has TRBV9 and TRBJ2-3; 14 bases fit TRBD2. Germline V gene lookup returns CDR1 SGDLS and CDR2 YYNGEE. The CDR3 totals 17 residues. J was trimmed by 2 bases and V by 4 bases; bases with no gene match: 6. The CDR3 DNA reads as TGTGCCAGCAGCTACCGACTAGCGGGGGGGTACACAGATACGCAGTATTTT. It yields the protein CASSYRLAGGYTDTQYF.

This clone was counted once. V usage is TRBV3-1 (or the pseudogene TRBV3-2) and J usage is TRBJ2-1; 9 nucleotides agree with TRBD2. Germline trimming cut 1 base from V and 4 bases from J; bases unmatched to any gene: 5. The CDR3 is 16 amino acids. Germline CDR1 is LGHDT and CDR2 is YNNKEL (reference sequence). The CDR3 reads CASSQVQAGGYNEQFF. The CDR3 DNA reads as TGTGCCAGCAGCCAAGTACAAGCGGGGGGTTACAATGAGCAGTTCTTC.

V usage is TRBV6-1 and J usage is TRBJ1-6; D unclear. This CDR3 is 17 amino acids long. V dropped 4 bases and J dropped 3 bases, with 16 bases sitting between them. Germline assignment: CDR1 MNHNS and CDR2 SASEGT. CDR3 loop: CASSVEPPVGYNSPLHF. In nucleotides, the CDR3 is TGTGCCAGCAGTGTCGAGCCCCCGGTTGGCTATAATTCACCCCTCCACTTT.

The V and J genes are TRBV28 and TRBJ1-3, with 9 nucleotides matching TRBD1. This CDR3 spans 16 amino acids. Germline CDR1 reads MDHEN; CDR2 reads SYDVKM. V dropped 3 bases and J dropped 3; count of bases not matched to a gene: 6. CDR3 coding DNA: TGTGCCAGCAGTTTCTACAGGGGGCGCGGTGGAAACACCATATATTTT. Translating gives CASSFYRGRGGNTIYF.

The chain's CDR3 is CASSEAGGDYGYTF. The CDR3 DNA is TGTGCCAGCAGTGAAGCAGGGGGCGACTATGGCTACACCTTC. V usage is TRBV6-1 and J usage is TRBJ1-2, with 7 bases lining up with TRBD1. Germline V gene sequence: CDR1 MNHNS, CDR2 SASEGT. V dropped 0 bases and J dropped 3; count of bases not matched to a gene: 1. The length of the CDR3 is 14 residues.

The CDR3 protein is CASSPRGALNTGELFF. The CDR3, as DNA: TGTGCCAGTAGTCCCAGGGGGGCTTTGAACACCGGGGAGCTGTTTTTT. J is TRBJ2-2 and V is TRBV19; TRBD1 is a possible D gene (7 bases). V lost 5 bases, J lost 1 base, and 14 bases lay in between. CDR3 size: 16 residues. The V gene's germline CDR1 is LNHDA and CDR2 SQIVND (reference sequence).

The rearrangement links TRBV7-8 to TRBJ1-1, with D tentatively TRBD1 (5 bases). Deletions cut 1 base from V and 4 bases from J, with 13 bases between. Germline CDR1 SGHVS, CDR2 FQNEAQ. The CDR3 length is 15 residues. CDR3 nucleotide sequence: TGTGCCAGCAGCTTAGAGCCGGGGGTTAGCACTGAAGCTTTCTTT. Protein sequence: CASSLEPGVSTEAFF. Supplemented by reference TRBV7-8 and TRBJ1-1, the full variable domain reads GAGVSQSPRYKVAKRGQDVALRCDPISGHVSLFWYQQALGQGPEFLTYFQNEAQLDKSGLPSDRFFAERPEGSVSTLKIQRTQQEDSAVYLCASSLEPGVSTEAFFGQGTRLTVV.

V usage is TRBV19 and J usage is TRBJ2-7; D gene uncertain. CDR3 length equals 14 residues. Germline V lookup: CDR1 LNHDA, CDR2 SQIVND (reference sequence). V was cut by 7 bases and J by 2 bases, with 15 bases left in between. The CDR3 bases are TGTGCCAGTACCCCCGTGAATTACCCCTACGAGCAGTACTTC. Encoded protein: CASTPVNYPYEQYF.

As to this clone: The sample contains more than one DNA sequence encoding this CDR3. The chain joins TRBV21-1 to TRBJ2-2; TRBD2, the D gene given by the table, was not confirmed from the DNA. TRBV21-1 is marked as a pseudogene. The length of the CDR3 is 16 residues. CDR3 DNA: TGTGCCAGCAGCAAAGGCCCCGGGGGATACACCGGGGAGCTGTTTTTT. Its translation: CASSKGPGGYTGELFF.

The chain recombines TRBV29-1 with TRBJ2-7; D could derive from TRBD1 or TRBD2 (5 bases each). Germline values: CDR1 SQVTM, CDR2 ANQGSEA. The CDR3 has 15 amino acids. Trimming left V 1 base short and J 2 bases short, with 15 bases between. CDR3 sequence (DNA): TGCAGCGTTGAAGTACGGGACGAAGTTGCCTACGAGCAGTACTTC. As protein: CSVEVRDEVAYEQYF.